The clone carrying this T cell receptor beta chain was counted only a few times. Its antigen is unidentified. The J segment lost 5 bases and the V segment lost 0 bases, leaving 6 bases of the junction unmatched. CDR1 is SGHRS, CDR2 YFSETQ, per germline. The CDR3 loop spans 15 amino acids. Next came a second PCR, run for roughly 7 to 12 cycles, which used a sample-barcoded 5' primer along with a J-beta primer mix. A template-switch adaptor that had 12 random nucleotides put a tag on each cDNA molecule. TCRdb independently ran MiXCR on the 5' RACE reads; one entry per CDR3 protein. The table records around 1.7 million distinct CDR3 sequences, about 30% of them present only once. This record belongs to a study of blood T cells in healthy people across ages. Study information: Template switching picked up about one barcoded beta molecule for each two T cells. Study-wide points: Age advanced and TCR beta diversity per million T cells fell, roughly linearly.

Russia was home to the donors, healthy Caucasian individuals aged roughly 6 to 90. Material for sequencing was blood. This clonotype was obtained from a woman aged 25 to 39 in good health. The chain has TRBV5-1 and TRBJ2-3, with TRBD2 identical over 7 bases. CDR3 nucleotide sequence: TGCGCCAGCAGCTTGGTGGCGGGAGTAAAAGATACGCAGTATTTT. Protein: CASSLVAGVKDTQYF.